One and the same sample provided the 30 T cell receptor beta chains below, sequenced in a study of T cell responses to AZD1222 COVID-19 vaccine. Measured with immunoSEQ multiplex PCR; TCRdb has only the in-frame clones, and not every one. Here the sample spans around 140,000 clones, approximately 90% being singletons. The source was peripheral blood, collected on day 0 of AZD1222 vaccination. These receptors were collected from an adult in good health.

This rearrangement joins TRBV24-1 to TRBJ1-3; D is uncertain. CDR1 is KGHDR and CDR2 is SFDVKD in the germline V gene. The CDR3 covers 14 residues. The V gene lost 4 bases and the J gene lost 6 bases, with 12 bases spanning the gap. CDR3 in DNA: TGTGCCACCAGTGAAGCGGGCGCCGAAAACACCATATATTTT. Translation gives CATSEAGAENTIYF.

V usage is TRBV19 and J usage is TRBJ1-2; no clear D gene. CDR3 length: 14 amino acids. Trimming removed 3 bases at V and 0 bases at J, with 8 bases between. Germline V gene lookup returns CDR1 LNHDA and CDR2 SQIVND (reference sequence). The CDR3 spells CASSMRVANYGYTF. The CDR3 DNA is TGTGCCAGTAGTATGAGAGTAGCTAACTATGGCTACACCTTC.

V and J are TRBV9 and TRBJ2-3; D may be TRBD2 (6 bases). The CDR3 loop spans 17 amino acids. Trimming stripped 3 bases from V and 4 bases from J, with 21 bases between. Germline V lookup: CDR1 SGDLS, CDR2 YYNGEE. The DNA of the CDR3 is TGTGCCAGCAGCGGTCTCTATGGGGCGGGGTCCCCAGATACGCAGTATTTT. Translated: CASSGLYGAGSPDTQYF.

The chain carries TRBV6-1 and TRBJ2-7, with 9 bases identical to TRBD2. CDR1 MNHNS and CDR2 SASEGT come from the germline V gene. This CDR3 has 13 residues. Germline trimming cut 4 bases from V and 6 bases from J; bases unmatched to any gene: 4. The CDR3 is CASSVAGESEQYF. The DNA for the CDR3 is TGTGCCAGCAGTGTAGCGGGAGAAAGCGAGCAGTACTTC.

The genes are TRBV5-1 and TRBJ2-4, with D possibly being TRBD1 (6 bases). This CDR3 has 16 amino acids. Germline V gene lookup returns CDR1 SGHRS and CDR2 YFSETQ. Trimming took off 0 bases at V and 8 bases at J, with 18 bases between the two ends. CDR3 nucleotide sequence: TGCGCCAGCAGCTTGGTCGGTTCTGGGGCAGGGGACATTCAGTACTTC. It codes for CASSLVGSGAGDIQYF.

This clone showed up just once. The chain joins TRBV28 to TRBJ1-2, with D perhaps TRBD1 (5 bases). V was cut by 7 bases and J by 4 bases, with 19 bases left in between. The CDR3 covers 15 residues. The germline CDR1 and CDR2 sequences are MDHEN and SYDVKM. The CDR3 here is CASTRNGGRSYGYTF. The CDR3 nucleotides are TGTGCCAGCACCCGCAATGGGGGTAGGAGCTATGGCTACACCTTC.

The chain joins TRBV29-1 to TRBJ1-1, with D unresolved. V was trimmed by 7 bases and J by 1 base, leaving 10 bases between them. The germline gives CDR1 SQVTM, CDR2 ANQGSEA. This CDR3 has 12 residues. The CDR3 here is CSAGRSNTEAFF. The CDR3 region has the DNA TGCAGCGCCGGGAGGTCGAACACTGAAGCTTTCTTT.

V usage is TRBV28 and J usage is TRBJ2-1, with TRBD2 as a possible D gene (5 bases). The CDR3 length is 13 residues. V shed 4 bases and J shed 6 bases, with 10 bases lying between them. Germline V gene sequence: CDR1 MDHEN, CDR2 SYDVKM. For the CDR3, the DNA is TGTGCCAGCAGTTCCGCCGGGGTCAATGAGCAGTTCTTC. It encodes CASSSAGVNEQFF.

In this sample, this clone turned up once. V and J are TRBV13 and TRBJ2-7; TRBD1 agrees at 7 bases. The V gene end was trimmed by 1 base and the J gene end by 8 bases; junction bases not matched to a gene: 8. Germline-derived CDR1 and CDR2 are PRHDT and FYEKMQ (reference sequence). The CDR3 runs 14 residues. The CDR3 DNA sequence: TGTGCCAGCAGCTTAGCACAGGGGTTAGGAAAGCAGTACTTC. As protein: CASSLAQGLGKQYF.

The chain is built from TRBV6-2 or TRBV6-3 and TRBJ1-2; 7 bases agree with TRBD1. Germline assignment: CDR1 MNHEY and CDR2 SVGEGT. With 5 bases clipped from V and 8 bases from J, the junction kept 8 bases outside the gene matches. The CDR3 is 13 amino acids. CDR3 region: CASSPTYRGGYTF. DNA of the CDR3: TGTGCCAGCAGTCCAACTTACAGGGGCGGCTACACCTTC.

This rearrangement joins TRBV5-4 to TRBJ2-1; 9 nucleotides agree with TRBD2. The CDR3 is 15 amino acids. CDR1 is SGHNT, CDR2 YYREEE, per germline (reference sequence). With 2 bases clipped from V and 5 bases from J, the junction kept 5 bases outside the gene matches. DNA for the CDR3: TGTGCCAGCAGCTTTACCCCTAGCGGGAACAATGAGCAGTTCTTC. Protein: CASSFTPSGNNEQFF.

The chain recombines TRBV19 with TRBJ2-5; 10 bases match TRBD1. The V gene's germline CDR1 is LNHDA and CDR2 SQIVND (reference sequence). V was clipped by 6 bases and J by 5 bases; unmatched bases: 6. The length of the CDR3 is 14 residues. The DNA for the CDR3 is TGTGCCAGTAGGGACAGGGGGAGTAGGGAGACCCAGTACTTC. Translated, it gives CASRDRGSRETQYF.

V is TRBV11-3 and J is TRBJ2-1, with a weak D call TRBD2 (7 bases). Trimming took 4 bases from V and 4 from J, leaving 20 bases between them. The CDR3 totals 17 residues. Germline CDR1 reads SGHNT; CDR2 reads YENEEA. Here the CDR3 reads CASSSPGTGGKYNEQFF. The CDR3 coding sequence is TGTGCCAGCAGCTCCCCTGGGACGGGGGGCAAATACAATGAGCAGTTCTTC.

V and J are TRBV19 and TRBJ2-7, with TRBD2 matching 8 bases. CDR3 length: 13 residues. The J segment lost 7 bases and the V segment lost 4 bases, leaving 6 bases of the junction unmatched. Germline CDR1 is LNHDA and CDR2 is SQIVND (reference sequence). CDR3 bases: TGTGCCAGTAGTAACGGGAGGGCCGGTGAGCAGTACTTC. Translated, it gives CASSNGRAGEQYF.

The gene calls are TRBV9 and TRBJ1-6; perhaps TRBD1 as D (6 bases). The CDR3 is 15 residues long. Germline V gene data show CDR1 as SGDLS and CDR2 as YYNGEE. V was shortened by 2 bases and J by 7 bases, with 13 bases between the two germline ends. In DNA, the CDR3 is TGTGCCAGCAGCGTGAGACAGGAGATGAATTCACCCCTCCACTTT. Translated: CASSVRQEMNSPLHF.

V and J are TRBV9 and TRBJ2-1; the D gene could be TRBD1 or TRBD2 (5 bases each). This CDR3 is 16 amino acids long. V lost 3 bases to trimming and J lost 0 bases, with 13 bases between them. Germline CDR1 is SGDLS and CDR2 is YYNGEE. The CDR3 region has the DNA TGTGCCAGCAGCGGACTTGAGGGGAGCTCCTACAATGAGCAGTTCTTC. Protein: CASSGLEGSSYNEQFF.

A few counts support this clone. The chain links TRBV5-4 to TRBJ1-6; 9 bases are shared with TRBD1. The CDR3 loop spans 15 amino acids. Trimming at V came to 4 bases and at J to 10 bases, leaving 9 bases not matched to a gene. The germline CDR1 and CDR2 sequences are SGHNT and YYREEE (reference sequence). In DNA form, the CDR3 reads TGTGCCAGCAGCCCGGACAGGGGTCGAAACTCACCCCTCCACTTT. This translates into CASSPDRGRNSPLHF.

The rearrangement joins TRBV3-1 (or the pseudogene TRBV3-2) to TRBJ2-7; 8 bases are shared with TRBD1. V lost 0 bases and J lost 3; bases outside the gene matches: 13. The CDR3 runs 18 residues. The germline gives CDR1 LGHDT, CDR2 YNNKEL (reference sequence). The CDR3 DNA reads as TGTGCCAGCAGCCAAGATGGAAGGCCGGGACAGGAGATCTACGAGCAGTACTTC. It translates to CASSQDGRPGQEIYEQYF.

CDR3 in amino acids: CASSQDTIRRGSTYEQYF. The CDR3 DNA reads as TGTGCCAGCAGCCAAGATACAATCCGGCGGGGTTCCACCTACGAGCAGTACTTC. V usage is TRBV4-2 and J usage is TRBJ2-7; the D gene is possibly TRBD2 (6 bases). Trimming stripped 0 bases from V and 2 bases from J, with 20 bases between. Germline CDR1 LGHNA, CDR2 YNFKEQ. The CDR3 is 18 residues long.

This chain links TRBV6-1 with TRBJ2-4; D is uncertain. The germline V gene has CDR1 MNHNS and CDR2 SASEGT. Deletions cut 3 bases from V and 0 bases from J, with 18 bases between. The CDR3 extends over 18 amino acids. The CDR3: CASSEGPETDLAKNIQYF. The CDR3 region has the DNA TGTGCCAGCAGTGAGGGCCCCGAAACAGACTTAGCCAAAAACATTCAGTACTTC.

This chain joins TRBV28 and TRBJ2-3; no definite D call. V was shortened by 6 bases and J by 1 base, with 5 bases between the two germline ends. This CDR3 has 12 residues. From germline, CDR1 is MDHEN and CDR2 SYDVKM. CDR3 sequence (DNA): TGTGCCAGCAGCCTCCGCACAGATACGCAGTATTTT. As protein: CASSLRTDTQYF.

The rearrangement uses TRBV5-1 and TRBJ2-2, with TRBD1 as a possible D gene (6 bases). The CDR3 loop spans 16 amino acids. Trimming took 7 bases from V and 4 from J, leaving 20 bases between them. The germline CDR1 and CDR2 sequences are SGHRS and YFSETQ. CDR3 nucleotide sequence: TGCGCCAGCGGAACCTCCACAGGGTCGGGCACCGGGGAGCTGTTTTTT. This codes for CASGTSTGSGTGELFF.

Worth noting for this clone: One junction end does not reproduce the germline sequence, and a read error may be involved. This chain connects TRBV11-2 to TRBJ1-3; D uncertain. CDR1 and CDR2 from the germline V gene are SGHAT and FQNNGV. The CDR3 covers 18 residues. CDR3 nucleotide sequence: TGTGCCAGCAGCCCGCAAACCAGAAGTTCGGCAGATCCGCCCCTAAATCGATTT. This codes for CASSPQTRSSADPPLNRF. Based on the CDR3 plus reference TRBV11-2 and TRBJ1-3, the full variable domain is EAGVAQSPRYKIIEKRQSVAFWCNPISGHATLYWYQQILGQGPKLLIQFQNNGVVDDSQLPKDRFSAERLKGVDSTLKIQPAKLEDSAVYLCASSPQTRSSADPPLNRFGEGSWLTVV.

V and J are TRBV7-8 and TRBJ1-2, with D perhaps TRBD1 (5 bases). The CDR3 extends over 16 amino acids. The germline CDR1 and CDR2 sequences are SGHVS and FQNEAQ. Trimming stripped 4 bases from V and 4 bases from J, with 19 bases between. This chain's CDR3 is CASSSEPRQRFYGYTF. The DNA of the CDR3 is TGTGCCAGCAGCTCGGAACCTCGACAGCGCTTCTATGGCTACACCTTC.

The chain recombines TRBV7-8 with TRBJ2-1; TRBD2 matches 14 bases. The ends lost 0 bases at V and 9 bases at J; junction bases unmatched: 13. Germline CDR1 is SGHVS and CDR2 is FQNEAQ. The CDR3 sequence is 19 residues long. Here the CDR3 reads CASSLAQWTSGRLRGEQFF. The CDR3 DNA reads as TGTGCCAGCAGCTTAGCGCAATGGACTAGCGGGAGGTTAAGGGGTGAGCAGTTCTTC.

This clone occurred once. V usage is TRBV2 and J usage is TRBJ2-7, with TRBD2 matching over 13 bases. The trim removed 5 bases at V and 0 bases at J, leaving 7 bases unmatched. From germline, CDR1 is SNHLY and CDR2 FYNNEI. The CDR3 length is 17 residues. CDR3 sequence: CASSRTSGGVSSYEQYF. CDR3 sequence (DNA): TGTGCCAGCAGTCGTACTAGCGGGGGGGTGAGCTCCTACGAGCAGTACTTC.

This chain joins TRBV27 and TRBJ1-1, with D possibly being TRBD1 (6 bases). V lost 0 bases, J lost 5 bases, and 10 bases lay in between. Germline-derived CDR1 and CDR2 are MNHEY and SMNVEV (reference sequence). The CDR3 sequence is 14 residues long. CDR3 sequence reads: CASSLSGGWTEAFF. Here the CDR3 DNA reads TGTGCCAGCAGTTTATCGGGGGGCTGGACTGAAGCTTTCTTT.

As regards this clone: The identical CDR3 is also encoded by other nucleotide sequences in the sample. The chain recombines TRBV30 with TRBJ1-1; D not resolved. The V and J ends lost 6 bases and 1 base respectively, with 9 bases between them. Germline V gene sequence: CDR1 GTSNPN, CDR2 SVGIG (reference sequence). The CDR3 runs 12 residues. The DNA of the CDR3 is TGTGCCTGTCATCGGGGGAACACTGAAGCTTTCTTT. Protein sequence: CACHRGNTEAFF.

This chain links TRBV6-5 with TRBJ1-2; 10 bases align to TRBD1. Germline trimming cut 6 bases from V and 8 bases from J; bases unmatched to any gene: 6. CDR1 is MNHEY, CDR2 SVGAGI, per germline. The CDR3 is made up of 13 amino acids. CDR3 residues: CASSPGTGVGYTF. CDR3 DNA: TGTGCCAGCAGCCCCGGGACAGGGGTGGGCTACACCTTC.

V is TRBV5-4 and J is TRBJ1-5; 8 nucleotides line up with TRBD1. CDR1 and CDR2 from the germline V gene are SGHNT and YYREEE (reference sequence). V was clipped by 2 bases and J by 2 bases; unmatched bases: 3. This CDR3 region has 15 residues. The CDR3 sequence: CASSFGGQGNQPQHF. In nucleotides, the CDR3 is TGTGCCAGCAGCTTTGGGGGACAGGGCAATCAGCCCCAGCATTTT.